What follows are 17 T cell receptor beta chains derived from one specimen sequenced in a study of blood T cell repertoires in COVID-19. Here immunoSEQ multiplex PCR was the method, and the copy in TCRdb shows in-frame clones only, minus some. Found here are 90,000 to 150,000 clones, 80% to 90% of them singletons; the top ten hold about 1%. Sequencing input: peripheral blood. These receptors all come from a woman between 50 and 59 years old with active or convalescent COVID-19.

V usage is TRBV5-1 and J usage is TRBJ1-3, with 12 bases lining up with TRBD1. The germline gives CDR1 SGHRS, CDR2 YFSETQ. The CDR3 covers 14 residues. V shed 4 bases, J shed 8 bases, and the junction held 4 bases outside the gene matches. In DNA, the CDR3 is TGCGCCAGCAGCACGGGGACAGGGGGCTACACCATATATTTT. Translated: CASSTGTGGYTIYF.

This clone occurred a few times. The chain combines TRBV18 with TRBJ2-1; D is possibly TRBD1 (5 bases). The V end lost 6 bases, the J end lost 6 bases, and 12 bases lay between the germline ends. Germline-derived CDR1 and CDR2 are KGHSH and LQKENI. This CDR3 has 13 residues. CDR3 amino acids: CASSEVGVNEQFF. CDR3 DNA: TGTGCCAGCTCCGAGGTAGGGGTCAATGAGCAGTTCTTC.

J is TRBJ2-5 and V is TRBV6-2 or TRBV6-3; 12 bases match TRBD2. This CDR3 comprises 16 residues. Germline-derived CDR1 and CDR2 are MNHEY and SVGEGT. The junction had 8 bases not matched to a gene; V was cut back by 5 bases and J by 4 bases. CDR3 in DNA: TGTGCCAGCAGTACGCTAGCGGGAGGGCCATTAGAGACCCAGTACTTC. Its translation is CASSTLAGGPLETQYF.

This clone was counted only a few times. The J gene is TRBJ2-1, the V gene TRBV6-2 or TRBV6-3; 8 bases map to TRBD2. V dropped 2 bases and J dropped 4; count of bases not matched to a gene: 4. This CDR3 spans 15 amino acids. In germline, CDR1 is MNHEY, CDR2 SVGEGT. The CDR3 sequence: CASSYSTSGYNEQFF. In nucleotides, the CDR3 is TGTGCCAGCAGTTACAGCACTAGCGGTTACAATGAGCAGTTCTTC.

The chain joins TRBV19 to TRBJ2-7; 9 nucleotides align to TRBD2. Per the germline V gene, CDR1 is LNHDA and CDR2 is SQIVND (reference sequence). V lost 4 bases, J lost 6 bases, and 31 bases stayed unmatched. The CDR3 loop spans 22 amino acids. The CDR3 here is CASSRPRVWDIWVSGGLGEQYF. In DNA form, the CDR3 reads TGTGCCAGTAGTAGGCCTAGGGTGTGGGACATATGGGTTAGCGGGGGTCTGGGCGAGCAGTACTTC.

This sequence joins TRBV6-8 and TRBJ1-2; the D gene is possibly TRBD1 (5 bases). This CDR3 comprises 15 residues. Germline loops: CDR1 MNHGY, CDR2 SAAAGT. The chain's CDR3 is CATTLGGVINYGYTF. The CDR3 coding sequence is TGTGCTACGACTTTGGGGGGTGTGATTAACTATGGCTACACCTTC.

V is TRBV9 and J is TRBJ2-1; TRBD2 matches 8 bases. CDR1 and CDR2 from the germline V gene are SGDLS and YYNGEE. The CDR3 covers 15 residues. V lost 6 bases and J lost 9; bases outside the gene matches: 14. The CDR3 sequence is CASTEGTSSRSEQFF. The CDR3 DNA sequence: TGTGCCAGCACCGAAGGGACTAGTTCTCGGAGTGAGCAGTTCTTC.

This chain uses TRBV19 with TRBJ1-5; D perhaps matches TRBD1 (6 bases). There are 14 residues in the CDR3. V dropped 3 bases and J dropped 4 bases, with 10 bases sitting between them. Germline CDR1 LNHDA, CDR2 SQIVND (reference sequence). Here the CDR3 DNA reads TGTGCCAGTAGTATTCGACAGGTTAATCAGCCCCAGCATTTT. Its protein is CASSIRQVNQPQHF.

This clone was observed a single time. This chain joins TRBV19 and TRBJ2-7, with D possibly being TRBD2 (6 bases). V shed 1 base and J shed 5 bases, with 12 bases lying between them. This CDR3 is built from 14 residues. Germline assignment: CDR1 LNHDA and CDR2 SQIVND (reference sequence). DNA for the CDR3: TGTGCCAGTAGTATAGTCGGGGGTGAGGACGAGCAGTACTTC. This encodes CASSIVGGEDEQYF.

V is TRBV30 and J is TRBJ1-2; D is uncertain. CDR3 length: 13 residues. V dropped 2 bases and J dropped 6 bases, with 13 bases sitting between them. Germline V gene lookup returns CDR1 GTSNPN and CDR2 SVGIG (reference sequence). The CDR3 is CAWSPTRGNGYTF. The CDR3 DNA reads TGTGCCTGGAGTCCGACCCGGGGAAATGGCTACACCTTC.

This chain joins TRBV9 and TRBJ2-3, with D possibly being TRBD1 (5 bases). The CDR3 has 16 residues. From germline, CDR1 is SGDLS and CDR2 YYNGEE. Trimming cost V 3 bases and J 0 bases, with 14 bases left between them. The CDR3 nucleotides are TGTGCCAGCAGCGATAGCCCGGACACGAGCACAGATACGCAGTATTTT. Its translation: CASSDSPDTSTDTQYF.

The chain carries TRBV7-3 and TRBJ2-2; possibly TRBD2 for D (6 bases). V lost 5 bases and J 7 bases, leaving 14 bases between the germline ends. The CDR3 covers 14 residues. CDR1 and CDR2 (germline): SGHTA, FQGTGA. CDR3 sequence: CASSRAGEVGELFF. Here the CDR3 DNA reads TGTGCCAGCAGCCGGGCCGGGGAGGTCGGGGAGCTGTTTTTT.

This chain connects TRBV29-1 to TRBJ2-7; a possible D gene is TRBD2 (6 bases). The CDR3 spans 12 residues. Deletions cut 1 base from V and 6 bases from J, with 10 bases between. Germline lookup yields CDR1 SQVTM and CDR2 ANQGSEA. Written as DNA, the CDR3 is TGCAGCGTTGAAGCCGGGGGAGGCGAGCAGTACTTC. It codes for CSVEAGGGEQYF.

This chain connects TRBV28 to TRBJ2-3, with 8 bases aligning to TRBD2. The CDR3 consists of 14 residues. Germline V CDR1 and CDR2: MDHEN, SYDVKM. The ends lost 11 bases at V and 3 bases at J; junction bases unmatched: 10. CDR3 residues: CAALSGLETDTQYF. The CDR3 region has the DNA TGTGCCGCGTTGTCGGGACTAGAAACAGATACGCAGTATTTT.

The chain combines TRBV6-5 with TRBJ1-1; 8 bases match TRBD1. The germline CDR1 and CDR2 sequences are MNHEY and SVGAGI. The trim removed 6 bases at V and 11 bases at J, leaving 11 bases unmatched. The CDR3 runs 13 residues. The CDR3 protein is CASRVLQGGLAFF. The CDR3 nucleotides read TGTGCCAGCAGGGTCTTACAGGGGGGTCTGGCTTTCTTT.

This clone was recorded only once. CDR3 bases: TGTGCCAGCAGCGTAGGGTGGGCGGGAGGAAGGCATGAGCAGTTCTTC. Its protein product is CASSVGWAGGRHEQFF. This sequence joins TRBV9 and TRBJ2-1; 8 nucleotides agree with TRBD2. Germline CDR1 reads SGDLS; CDR2 reads YYNGEE. Unmatched junction bases numbered 10, after V lost 0 bases and J lost 8 bases. The CDR3 runs to 16 residues.

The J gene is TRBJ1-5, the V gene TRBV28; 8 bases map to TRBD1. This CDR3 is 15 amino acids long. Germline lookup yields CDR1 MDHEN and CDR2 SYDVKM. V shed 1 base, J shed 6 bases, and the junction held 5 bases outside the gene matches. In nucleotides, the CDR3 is TGTGCCAGCAGTTTATTGACAGGGGCGGGTCAGCCCCAGCATTTT. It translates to CASSLLTGAGQPQHF.